The 3 T cell receptor beta chains below come from one sample, sequenced in a study of blood T cell repertoires in COVID-19. Repertoires were generated with immunoSEQ multiplex PCR, while TCRdb's copy carries only in-frame clones and drops some. The sample lists around 450,000 clones; 87% were seen once. Sequences were obtained from PBMCs or T cells enriched from blood (not recorded which). These receptors came from a woman aged 18-30 years who had recovered from COVID-19.

CDR3 amino acids: CASSLSGVDNQPQHF. DNA for the CDR3: TGTGCCAGCAGCTTATCAGGGGTTGACAATCAGCCCCAGCATTTT. The rearrangement uses TRBV11-1 and TRBJ1-5; perhaps TRBD1 as D (6 bases). Trimming left V 2 bases short and J 3 bases short, with 11 bases between. The V gene's germline CDR1 is SGHAT and CDR2 FQDESV (reference sequence). This CDR3 has 15 residues.

The count of this clone is one. The V call is TRBV30, the J call TRBJ1-1; D might be TRBD1 (5 bases). Germline-derived CDR1 and CDR2 are GTSNPN and SVGIG (reference sequence). This CDR3 is 12 amino acids long. V lost 6 bases and J lost 1, with 9 bases in between. The CDR3: CACCGTNTEAFF. The CDR3 bases are TGTGCCTGTTGCGGGACGAACACTGAAGCTTTCTTT.

The chain joins TRBV4-2 to TRBJ1-1; maybe TRBD1 (6 bases). The CDR3 consists of 14 residues. The V and J ends lost 1 base and 7 bases respectively, with 13 bases between them. Germline CDR1 is LGHNA and CDR2 is YNFKEQ. CDR3: CASSQAGAGGEAFF. CDR3 DNA sequence: TGTGCCAGCAGCCAAGCGGGGGCGGGGGGTGAAGCTTTCTTT.